These 26 T cell receptor beta chains were sequenced from one sample in a study of shared clonotypes between healthy human individuals. The assay was immunoSEQ multiplex PCR, and TCRdb's table has in-frame clones only and misses some. The sample records roughly 2,500,000 clones, 80% to 95% being singletons. The sample taken for sequencing was naive CD4+ T cells from PBMCs. The subset here: CD45RA+ positively selected. The source is a man aged 18 to 29 in good health. Some clones in this sample may be carry-over from other donors' samples.

This chain connects TRBV28 to TRBJ2-2; 11 bases match TRBD2. Germline CDR1 and CDR2: MDHEN and SYDVKM. CDR3 size: 18 residues. The V segment lost 5 bases and the J segment 2 bases; nucleotides outside the gene matches: 10. The CDR3 loop is CASSTKIGTSGNTGELFF. The CDR3 region has the DNA TGTGCCAGCAGTACCAAAATAGGGACTAGCGGTAACACCGGGGAGCTGTTTTTT.

This chain uses TRBV9 with TRBJ2-3; 12 bases match TRBD2. Per germline, CDR1 SGDLS and CDR2 YYNGEE. The CDR3 consists of 20 residues. Trimming took 0 bases from V and 0 from J; bases not matched to a gene: 11. CDR3 amino acids: CASSVEAVLAGGPSTDTQYF. CDR3 DNA: TGTGCCAGCAGCGTAGAGGCGGTCCTAGCGGGGGGGCCTAGCACAGATACGCAGTATTTT.

With respect to this clone: Other DNA sequences of this sample code for an identical CDR3. This sequence joins TRBV29-1 and TRBJ1-1; D ambiguous. Trimming took 6 bases from V and 0 from J, leaving 5 bases between them. Germline V gives CDR1 SQVTM, CDR2 ANQGSEA. This CDR3 is 11 amino acids long. CDR3 nucleotide sequence: TGCAGCGTAAGAATGAACACTGAAGCTTTCTTT. Protein product: CSVRMNTEAFF.

The rearrangement uses TRBV11-2 and TRBJ2-6; 9 bases match TRBD2. J was trimmed by 4 bases and V by 4 bases; bases with no gene match: 8. Looked up from germline, CDR1 is SGHAT and CDR2 is FQNNGV. This CDR3 is 17 amino acids long. This chain's CDR3 is CASSSTSGAPGANVLTF. The CDR3 nucleotides are TGTGCCAGCAGCTCGACTAGCGGCGCCCCCGGGGCCAACGTCCTGACTTTC.

This clone has just a few counts. Within the sample, other DNA sequences also encode this same CDR3. The CDR3 DNA reads TGTGCCTGGAGTGGCTATAGCAATCAGCCCCAGCATTTT. It translates to CAWSGYSNQPQHF. The rearrangement joins TRBV30 to TRBJ1-5; D call uncertain. V shed 1 base and J shed 0 bases, with 4 bases lying between them. The CDR3 sequence is 13 residues long. The V gene's germline CDR1 is GTSNPN and CDR2 SVGIG (reference sequence).

This chain joins TRBV7-9 and TRBJ1-2; tentative D call: TRBD1 (6 bases). Germline CDR1 reads SEHNR; CDR2 reads FQNEAQ (reference sequence). V lost 5 bases to trimming and J lost 2 bases, with 27 bases between them. The CDR3 loop spans 19 amino acids. CDR3 loop: CASSPPGTGGLSSNYGYTF. The CDR3 DNA reads as TGTGCCAGCAGCCCCCCGGGAACGGGGGGGCTTTCCTCAAACTATGGCTACACCTTC.

On this clone: Other DNA sequences in this specimen translate into the identical CDR3. This chain uses TRBV5-1 with TRBJ1-5, with D unresolved. The CDR3 contains 14 residues. The ends were cut back, 4 bases at V and 2 bases at J, with 10 bases in the middle. Germline CDR1 and CDR2: SGHRS and YFSETQ. The CDR3 spells CASSLGEGNQPQHF. CDR3 nucleotides: TGCGCCAGCAGCCTGGGTGAGGGCAATCAGCCCCAGCATTTT.

This chain links TRBV30 with TRBJ1-1; a possible D gene is TRBD1 (5 bases). CDR1 is GTSNPN, CDR2 SVGIG, per germline (reference sequence). This CDR3 has 14 amino acids. Trimming removed 4 bases from V and 4 bases from J, with 16 bases in between. CDR3 region: CAWTTAGPATEAFF. CDR3 bases: TGTGCCTGGACCACAGCGGGGCCGGCCACTGAAGCTTTCTTT.

The V call is TRBV13, the J call TRBJ2-6; 7 nucleotides agree with TRBD1. The CDR3 runs to 17 residues. Per the germline V gene, CDR1 is PRHDT and CDR2 is FYEKMQ (reference sequence). V lost 3 bases to trimming and J lost 2 bases; unmatched junction nucleotides: 7. CDR3 in amino acids: CASSFYTGTAGANVLTF. The CDR3 bases are TGTGCCAGCAGCTTTTACACCGGGACAGCTGGGGCCAACGTCCTGACTTTC.

This CDR3 is CASIGGLAADNEQFF. The CDR3 bases are TGTGCCAGCATCGGGGGACTAGCGGCCGACAATGAGCAGTTCTTC. The chain is built from TRBV2 and TRBJ2-1, with 11 bases identical to TRBD2. This CDR3 is 15 amino acids long. Germline CDR1 and CDR2: SNHLY and FYNNEI. V gave up 7 bases and J gave up 5 bases; unmatched junction bases: 7.

The V and J genes are TRBV5-4 and TRBJ2-1, with 9 bases identical to TRBD1. V trimming: 4 bases; J trimming: 4 bases; junction bases outside the gene matches: 15. CDR1 and CDR2 from the germline V gene are SGHNT and YYREEE (reference sequence). The CDR3 runs to 18 residues. CDR3 protein: CASSPSLNAGTGYNEQFF. CDR3 in DNA: TGTGCCAGCAGCCCCTCGCTCAATGCCGGGACAGGGTACAATGAGCAGTTCTTC.

The chain is built from TRBV5-6 and TRBJ2-7; 8 nucleotides match TRBD2. Germline V lookup: CDR1 SGHDT, CDR2 YYEEEE. The ends lost 4 bases at V and 3 bases at J; junction bases unmatched: 6. CDR3 length: 14 residues. The CDR3 DNA follows: TGTGCCAGCAGCGGACCGGGACTAGACTACGAGCAGTACTTC. It translates to CASSGPGLDYEQYF.

In the case of this clone: At one end, the junction sequence differs from germline, possibly due to a read error. The chain carries TRBV11-2 and TRBJ2-7; D is unclear. The CDR3 totals 11 residues. Germline CDR1 reads SGHAT; CDR2 reads FQNNGV. The CDR3 bases are TGTGCCAGCAGCTCCACCGGCCTCCAATCCTTC. This translates into CASSSTGLQSF.

The gene calls are TRBV9 and TRBJ2-3, with a possible D match to TRBD2 (5 bases). Between the trimmed V and J ends, which lost 0 bases and 6 bases, there was a span of 11 bases. Germline assignment: CDR1 SGDLS and CDR2 YYNGEE. The CDR3 runs to 14 residues. CDR3 region: CASSVERIGDTQYF. DNA for the CDR3: TGTGCCAGCAGCGTAGAGCGGATAGGGGATACGCAGTATTTT.

The V gene is TRBV28, the J gene TRBJ2-7; 7 bases map to TRBD2. The germline CDR1 and CDR2 sequences are MDHEN and SYDVKM. The V gene end was trimmed by 5 bases and the J gene end by 5 bases; junction bases not matched to a gene: 12. The CDR3 contains 15 residues. CDR3: CASSPIGRGENEQYF. CDR3 sequence (DNA): TGTGCCAGCAGTCCTATAGGCCGGGGGGAGAACGAGCAGTACTTC.

The chain combines TRBV5-1 with TRBJ2-7; D may correspond to TRBD1 or TRBD2 (5 bases each). Per the germline V gene, CDR1 is SGHRS and CDR2 is YFSETQ. This CDR3 comprises 15 residues. V gave up 1 base and J gave up 0 bases, with 11 bases separating them. In DNA form, the CDR3 reads TGCGCCAGCAGCTTGCCGGGGCCGGGCTCCTACGAGCAGTACTTC. Its translation: CASSLPGPGSYEQYF. The complete variable domain, with remaining parts taken from reference TRBV5-1 and TRBJ2-7, reads KAGVTQTPRYLIKTRGQQVTLSCSPISGHRSVSWYQQTPGQGLQFLFEYFSETQRNKGNFPGRFSGRQFSNSRSEMNVSTLELGDSALYLCASSLPGPGSYEQYFGPGTRLTVT.

V is TRBV9 and J is TRBJ1-5; D call uncertain. Looked up from germline, CDR1 is SGDLS and CDR2 is YYNGEE. This CDR3 is built from 14 residues. With 7 bases removed from V and 7 bases from J, the gap between germline ends came to 18 bases. The CDR3 region has the DNA TGTGCCAGCGGGGAATACGCGACCGGGCAGCCCCAGCATTTT. Translation gives CASGEYATGQPQHF.

This sequence joins TRBV5-1 and TRBJ2-7; 10 bases are shared with TRBD1. V was clipped by 4 bases and J by 2 bases; unmatched bases: 6. Germline V gene lookup returns CDR1 SGHRS and CDR2 YFSETQ. The CDR3 covers 15 residues. The CDR3 reads CASSPGGQGTYEQYF. Written as DNA, the CDR3 is TGCGCCAGCAGCCCAGGGGGACAGGGGACCTACGAGCAGTACTTC.

The chain links TRBV6-4 to TRBJ2-7, with D possibly being TRBD1 or TRBD2 (6 bases each). V was clipped by 0 bases and J by 2 bases, with 17 bases between them. CDR1 is MRHNA and CDR2 is SNTAGT in the germline V gene. The CDR3 has 17 residues. As DNA, the CDR3 is TGTGCCAGCAGTGACTCGAGGGGGGTGCAGGAAGCCTACGAGCAGTACTTC. Its protein product is CASSDSRGVQEAYEQYF.

This clone occurred a few times. This rearrangement joins TRBV11-1 to TRBJ2-7, with D uncertain. CDR3 size: 14 residues. Germline lookup yields CDR1 SGHAT and CDR2 FQDESV (reference sequence). V lost 5 bases and J 0 bases, leaving 11 bases between the germline ends. In DNA, the CDR3 is TGTGCCAGCAGCCCAGACCAATACTCCTACGAGCAGTACTTC. It codes for CASSPDQYSYEQYF.

The gene calls are TRBV19 and TRBJ2-7; maybe TRBD2 (5 bases). This CDR3 contains 18 residues. Germline V gene sequence: CDR1 LNHDA, CDR2 SQIVND (reference sequence). V lost 0 bases and J 0 bases, leaving 18 bases between the germline ends. In DNA, the CDR3 is TGTGCCAGTAGTATAGATCATCGGGATCCGACACTCTCCTACGAGCAGTACTTC. Its protein product is CASSIDHRDPTLSYEQYF.

The rearrangement links TRBV29-1 to TRBJ2-6, with D possibly being TRBD2 (5 bases). This CDR3 has 15 amino acids. V was shortened by 0 bases and J by 0 bases, with 6 bases between the two germline ends. The germline gives CDR1 SQVTM, CDR2 ANQGSEA. The CDR3 bases are TGCAGCGTTGAAGAGGCGGGCTCTGGGGCCAACGTCCTGACTTTC. This encodes CSVEEAGSGANVLTF.

The chain is built from TRBV28 and TRBJ1-2; 7 nucleotides align to TRBD1. CDR1 is MDHEN, CDR2 SYDVKM, per germline. V dropped 4 bases and J dropped 2; count of bases not matched to a gene: 10. The CDR3 runs to 16 residues. The CDR3: CASSSESPGQNYGYTF. The CDR3 DNA follows: TGTGCCAGCAGTTCTGAATCTCCGGGACAGAACTATGGCTACACCTTC.

The genes are TRBV18 and TRBJ1-1; the D is unclear. The CDR3 is 16 amino acids. CDR1 KGHSH and CDR2 LQKENI come from the germline V gene. The ends were cut back, 3 bases at V and 1 base at J, with 15 bases in the middle. The CDR3 here is CASSPRTQLTNTEAFF. The CDR3 region has the DNA TGTGCCAGCTCACCGCGAACGCAGCTAACGAACACTGAAGCTTTCTTT.

This rearrangement joins TRBV7-2 to TRBJ2-1, with TRBD2 matching 11 bases. The J segment lost 4 bases and the V segment lost 5 bases, leaving 7 bases of the junction unmatched. The CDR3 is 16 residues long. CDR1 and CDR2 (germline): SGHTA, FQGNSA. In DNA, the CDR3 is TGTGCCAGCAGCGACACCGGGACTAGCGGATACAATGAGCAGTTCTTC. Protein product: CASSDTGTSGYNEQFF. Full variable domain (rest looked up from reference TRBV7-2 and TRBJ2-1): GAGVSQSPSNKVTEKGKDVELRCDPISGHTALYWYRQSLGQGLEFLIYFQGNSAPDKSGLPSDRFSAERTGGSVSTLTIQRTQQEDSAVYLCASSDTGTSGYNEQFFGPGTRLTVL.

The chain links TRBV7-8 to TRBJ1-1; no firm D call. Trimming took off 1 base at V and 0 bases at J, with 9 bases between the two ends. The CDR3 runs 15 residues. Germline values: CDR1 SGHVS, CDR2 FQNEAQ. The CDR3: CASSLVLMMNTEAFF. CDR3 DNA sequence: TGTGCCAGCAGCTTAGTACTGATGATGAACACTGAAGCTTTCTTT.